This entry lists 31 T cell receptor beta chains sequenced from one sample in a study of cytomegalovirus exposure and HLA in healthy donors (dated by TCRdb to about 2017). The method was the immunoSEQ multiplex PCR assay. For the multiplex PCR, a mixture combining 60 forward primers for TCR Vbeta segments and 13 reverse primers for TCR Jbeta segments was used. Here the immuneACCESS table is served through TCRdb, limited to in-frame sequences with V and J called. Missing clones are a known gap in these copies; in checked studies unresolved V genes cover under half, and the rest lacks a known reason. The sample profile shows over 90,000 clones; approximately 87% of them were found once. 2.5% to 3% of the sample lies in the top ten. Input material: PBMCs. The receptors originated from a man aged 35 to 55 in good health and CMV-seronegative.

The CDR3 region is CASSLARGLNTEAFF. The CDR3 DNA sequence: TGTGCCAGCAGCTTAGCGAGGGGGCTGAACACTGAAGCTTTCTTT. The J gene is TRBJ1-1, the V gene TRBV11-2; 7 bases are a match to TRBD1. The germline V gene encodes CDR1 SGHAT and CDR2 FQNNGV. V lost 1 base and J lost 0; bases outside the gene matches: 2. This CDR3 is 15 amino acids long.

The rearrangement links TRBV5-4 to TRBJ1-2; D remains unclear. The germline V gene has CDR1 SGHNT and CDR2 YYREEE (reference sequence). There are 11 residues in the CDR3. Trimming pared 1 base from V and 8 bases from J, leaving 6 bases between. Here the CDR3 reads CASSLYGGYTF. The DNA of the CDR3 is TGTGCCAGCAGCTTGTATGGCGGCTACACCTTC.

As to this clone: The germline gene is not matched at one end of the junction; a read error may be the cause. This sample also contains other DNA sequences that code for the same CDR3. V and J are TRBV7-9 and TRBJ1-2, with TRBD1 as a possible D gene (6 bases). This CDR3 contains 13 residues. CDR1 and CDR2 (germline): SEHNR, FQNEAQ (reference sequence). The CDR3: CSSSLTGNYGYTF. CDR3 bases: TGTTCCAGCAGCTTGACAGGAAACTATGGCTACACCTTC.

The chain carries TRBV29-1 and TRBJ1-1; D is undetermined. This CDR3 region has 11 residues. Germline CDR1 SQVTM, CDR2 ANQGSEA. V lost 8 bases and J 4 bases, leaving 11 bases between the germline ends. In nucleotides, the CDR3 is TGCAGCCACCGGGCGGGCACTGAAGCTTTCTTT. This sequence encodes CSHRAGTEAFF. Drawing the rest from reference TRBV29-1 and TRBJ1-1, the complete variable domain is SAVISQKPSRDICQRGTSLTIQCQVDSQVTMMFWYRQQPGQSLTLIATANQGSEATYESGFVIDKFPISRPNLTFSTLTVSNMSPEDSSIYLCSHRAGTEAFFGQGTRLTVV.

This clone was picked up a small number of times. The chain has TRBV11-2 and TRBJ1-2, with 8 bases aligning to TRBD1. The CDR3 extends over 17 amino acids. Germline V gives CDR1 SGHAT, CDR2 FQNNGV. The V and J ends lost 3 bases and 4 bases, in that order; junction bases with no gene match: 13. Here the CDR3 DNA reads TGTGCCAGCAGCTTGGGTTCCGGTTACGACAGGGGCTATGGCTACACCTTC. It encodes CASSLGSGYDRGYGYTF.

V and J are TRBV11-2 and TRBJ1-1; D unclear. The germline V gene has CDR1 SGHAT and CDR2 FQNNGV. There are 13 residues in the CDR3. V lost 2 bases and J 1 base, leaving 5 bases between the germline ends. This chain's CDR3 is CASSLSGNTEAFF. In DNA form, the CDR3 reads TGTGCCAGCAGCTTATCGGGGAACACTGAAGCTTTCTTT.

The rearrangement uses TRBV6-1 and TRBJ2-1, with TRBD2 identical over 7 bases. Germline CDR1 reads MNHNS; CDR2 reads SASEGT. Germline trimming cut 10 bases from V and 3 bases from J; bases unmatched to any gene: 9. The CDR3 has 14 amino acids. CDR3 amino acids: CAIGGGGGYNEQFF. CDR3 DNA: TGTGCCATAGGAGGTGGCGGGGGCTACAATGAGCAGTTCTTC.

The chain has TRBV18 and TRBJ1-1, with D perhaps TRBD1 (6 bases). There are 13 residues in the CDR3. CDR1 is KGHSH and CDR2 is LQKENI in the germline V gene. V lost 2 bases, J lost 3 bases, and 7 bases lay in between. In DNA form, the CDR3 reads TGTGCCAGCTCACCAGGGGGCGACACTGAAGCTTTCTTT. Its protein product is CASSPGGDTEAFF.

CDR3 region: CAWSVHEDTEAFF. The CDR3, as DNA: TGTGCCTGGAGTGTACACGAGGACACTGAAGCTTTCTTT. This chain uses TRBV30 with TRBJ1-1; unclear D gene. The ends were cut back, 0 bases at V and 3 bases at J, with 8 bases in the middle. Germline CDR1 and CDR2: GTSNPN and SVGIG (reference sequence). There are 13 residues in the CDR3.

The V gene is TRBV4-1, the J gene TRBJ2-2, with 9 bases aligning to TRBD1. Germline V gene data show CDR1 as MGHRA and CDR2 as YSYEKL. This CDR3 is 16 amino acids long. J was trimmed by 6 bases and V by 4 bases; bases with no gene match: 9. CDR3 sequence: CASSLGTGWIPGELFF. DNA for the CDR3: TGCGCCAGCAGCCTTGGGACAGGGTGGATCCCCGGGGAGCTGTTTTTT.

The CDR3 spells CASSLRDRVPEAFF. CDR3 nucleotide sequence: TGTGCCAGCAGCTTGCGGGACAGGGTTCCTGAAGCTTTCTTT. V usage is TRBV5-6 and J usage is TRBJ1-1, with 9 bases lining up with TRBD1. The V gene's germline CDR1 is SGHDT and CDR2 YYEEEE. The ends lost 1 base at V and 6 bases at J; junction bases unmatched: 4. The CDR3 sequence is 14 residues long.

The chain carries TRBV2 and TRBJ2-7; 9 bases map to TRBD1. The CDR3 has 14 residues. Germline V CDR1 and CDR2: SNHLY, FYNNEI. V dropped 5 bases and J dropped 11; count of bases not matched to a gene: 13. The CDR3 loop is CASSSPGQGRGEYF. The CDR3 bases are TGTGCCAGCAGTTCCCCGGGACAGGGTCGTGGAGAGTACTTC.

This chain connects TRBV29-1 to TRBJ1-2, with a weak D call TRBD1 (5 bases). In germline, CDR1 is SQVTM, CDR2 ANQGSEA. V was pared by 5 bases and J by 5 bases, with 15 bases between. The CDR3 length is 13 residues. The CDR3 sequence is CSVSGAGEYGYTF. Here the CDR3 DNA reads TGCAGCGTTTCTGGGGCAGGAGAGTATGGCTACACCTTC.

This clone was counted once. This chain joins TRBV6-1 and TRBJ2-1; 8 bases align to TRBD2. The CDR3 totals 15 residues. Trimming cost V 2 bases and J 2 bases; bases outside gene matches: 2. In germline, CDR1 is MNHNS, CDR2 SASEGT. The CDR3 sequence: CASSEPGLAYNEQFF. CDR3 DNA sequence: TGTGCCAGCAGTGAACCGGGACTAGCCTACAATGAGCAGTTCTTC.

This sequence joins TRBV5-4 and TRBJ1-2, with TRBD1 matching over 9 bases. The germline CDR1 and CDR2 sequences are SGHNT and YYREEE (reference sequence). Trimming at V came to 0 bases and at J to 7 bases, leaving 4 bases not matched to a gene. The CDR3 is 14 amino acids. Here the CDR3 reads CASSLGDRVSGYTF. CDR3 nucleotides: TGTGCCAGCAGCTTGGGGGACAGGGTTTCTGGCTACACCTTC.

This clone appeared a single time. The V and J genes are TRBV29-1 and TRBJ2-2; TRBD2 might be the D (5 bases). This CDR3 spans 13 amino acids. Between the trimmed V and J ends, which lost 4 bases and 3 bases, there was a span of 9 bases. Germline-derived CDR1 and CDR2 are SQVTM and ANQGSEA. CDR3 DNA: TGCAGCGTTGTGCGGGCGGACACCGGGGAGCTGTTTTTT. This sequence encodes CSVVRADTGELFF.

The rearrangement uses TRBV11-2 and TRBJ1-1, with 9 bases lining up with TRBD1. Germline CDR1 is SGHAT and CDR2 is FQNNGV. The J segment lost 0 bases and the V segment lost 5 bases, leaving 10 bases of the junction unmatched. The CDR3 spans 17 residues. In DNA form, the CDR3 reads TGTGCCAGCAGCCGCACACAGGGGGCCCTAATGAACACTGAAGCTTTCTTT. Protein sequence: CASSRTQGALMNTEAFF.

The chain joins TRBV29-1 to TRBJ2-5, with D unclear. CDR3 length: 10 residues. Germline-derived CDR1 and CDR2 are SQVTM and ANQGSEA. V lost 4 bases and J 3 bases, leaving 3 bases between the germline ends. In nucleotides, the CDR3 is TGCAGCGTTGTCGAAGAGACCCAGTACTTC. Amino acids: CSVVEETQYF.

The V gene is TRBV7-6, the J gene TRBJ2-1; D unresolved. This CDR3 region has 13 residues. Trimming cost V 0 bases and J 5 bases, with 5 bases left between them. Germline V gives CDR1 SGHVS, CDR2 FNYEAQ. This chain's CDR3 is CASSLAANNEQFF. The CDR3 bases are TGTGCCAGCAGCTTAGCGGCCAACAATGAGCAGTTCTTC.

The genes are TRBV6-6 and TRBJ2-5, with D possibly TRBD2 on 5 matching bases. With the DNA end fitting TRBJ2-7 better, the J assignment may be wrong. This CDR3 is built from 12 residues. The germline gives CDR1 MNHNY, CDR2 SVGAGI (reference sequence). The CDR3 region has the DNA TGTGCCAGCGCCCCGGCGGGTGGCGAGCAGTACTTC. This codes for CASAPAGGEQYF.

The J gene is TRBJ1-4, the V gene TRBV4-2; 12 bases are shared with TRBD1. The CDR3 covers 16 residues. The germline gives CDR1 LGHNA, CDR2 YNFKEQ. V gave up 4 bases and J gave up 8 bases; unmatched junction bases: 8. The CDR3 reads CASSRRGQGAGEKLFF. The CDR3 coding sequence is TGTGCCAGCAGCCGGAGGGGACAGGGGGCGGGGGAAAAACTGTTTTTT.

This chain uses TRBV29-1 with TRBJ2-7; 10 bases agree with TRBD1. The CDR3 has 14 amino acids. Germline values: CDR1 SQVTM, CDR2 ANQGSEA. Trimming cost V 6 bases and J 3 bases; bases outside gene matches: 8. The CDR3, as DNA: TGCAGCGTCGGGAATCGGGACAGGGGCTACGAGCAGTACTTC. This translates into CSVGNRDRGYEQYF.

The rearrangement links TRBV5-1 to TRBJ1-2, with D uncertain. V gave up 0 bases and J gave up 4 bases, with 4 bases separating them. This CDR3 region has 12 residues. Germline V lookup: CDR1 SGHRS, CDR2 YFSETQ. The CDR3 nucleotides are TGCGCCAGCAGCTTGGACAGCTATGGCTACACCTTC. Amino acids: CASSLDSYGYTF.

This clone was seen once. CDR3 nucleotides: TGTGCCAGCAGTTTAGGAGGGAATGAGCAGTTCTTC. It encodes CASSLGGNEQFF. V gene TRBV27 combines with J gene TRBJ2-1, with D tentatively TRBD2 (6 bases). This CDR3 comprises 12 residues. Deletions cut 2 bases from V and 7 bases from J, with 6 bases between. Germline CDR1 and CDR2: MNHEY and SMNVEV (reference sequence).

The CDR3: CASSLVISQGWGNEQFF. CDR3 nucleotide sequence: TGTGCCAGCAGCTTAGTAATATCACAGGGTTGGGGCAATGAGCAGTTCTTC. This chain links TRBV7-2 with TRBJ2-1, with D possibly being TRBD1 (6 bases). This CDR3 has 17 amino acids. Germline V gene sequence: CDR1 SGHTA, CDR2 FQGNSA. Trimming cost V 1 base and J 6 bases, with 19 bases left between them.

V and J are TRBV28 and TRBJ1-1; D might be TRBD1 (6 bases). Trimming took 9 bases from V and 1 from J, leaving 12 bases between them. The CDR3 runs to 13 residues. The germline CDR1 and CDR2 sequences are MDHEN and SYDVKM. CDR3 DNA sequence: TGTGCCAGTCAGGGGCCGGAGAACACTGAAGCTTTCTTT. Residues: CASQGPENTEAFF. Drawing the rest from reference TRBV28 and TRBJ1-1, the complete variable domain is DVKVTQSSRYLVKRTGEKVFLECVQDMDHENMFWYRQDPGLGLRLIYFSYDVKMKEKGDIPEGYSVSREKKERFSLILESASTNQTSMYLCASQGPENTEAFFGQGTRLTVV.

This clone was seen more than once but under ten times. The chain joins TRBV7-6 to TRBJ2-7; possible D gene TRBD1, 5 bases. Per germline, CDR1 SGHVS and CDR2 FNYEAQ. V lost 5 bases and J 6 bases, leaving 11 bases between the germline ends. The CDR3 runs to 12 residues. The CDR3: CASSQNQGEQYF. DNA of the CDR3: TGTGCCAGCAGCCAAAATCAGGGCGAGCAGTACTTC.

The V gene is TRBV7-6, the J gene TRBJ1-6, with D hard to call. Germline CDR1 and CDR2: SGHVS and FNYEAQ. CDR3 length: 13 amino acids. Trimming stripped 5 bases from V and 7 bases from J, with 9 bases between. The CDR3 coding sequence is TGTGCCAGCAGCACTTACAGCAATTCACCCCTCCACTTT. Protein product: CASSTYSNSPLHF.

The V call is TRBV7-2, the J call TRBJ2-7; TRBD1 aligns across 7 bases. The V gene end was trimmed by 1 base and the J gene end by 7 bases; junction bases not matched to a gene: 7. Germline values: CDR1 SGHTA, CDR2 FQGNSA. This CDR3 spans 14 amino acids. CDR3 residues: CASSLVEGAREQYF. The DNA for the CDR3 is TGTGCCAGCAGCTTAGTAGAGGGGGCAAGAGAGCAGTACTTC.

This chain links TRBV10-3 with TRBJ1-2, with a possible D match to TRBD1 (6 bases). Germline-derived CDR1 and CDR2 are ENHRY and SYGVKD. V gave up 0 bases and J gave up 2 bases, with 10 bases separating them. The CDR3 is 15 amino acids. The CDR3 nucleotides read TGTGCCATCAGTGAGTCGAAGGGGGGGAACTATGGCTACACCTTC. This gives the protein CAISESKGGNYGYTF.

V and J are TRBV5-6 and TRBJ2-3; perhaps TRBD1 as D (6 bases). Germline lookup yields CDR1 SGHDT and CDR2 YYEEEE. V dropped 4 bases and J dropped 2 bases, with 20 bases sitting between them. CDR3 length equals 17 residues. CDR3 sequence reads: CASSTSRGLFPTDTQYF. CDR3 DNA: TGTGCCAGCAGCACGTCCAGGGGTTTGTTCCCCACAGATACGCAGTATTTT.